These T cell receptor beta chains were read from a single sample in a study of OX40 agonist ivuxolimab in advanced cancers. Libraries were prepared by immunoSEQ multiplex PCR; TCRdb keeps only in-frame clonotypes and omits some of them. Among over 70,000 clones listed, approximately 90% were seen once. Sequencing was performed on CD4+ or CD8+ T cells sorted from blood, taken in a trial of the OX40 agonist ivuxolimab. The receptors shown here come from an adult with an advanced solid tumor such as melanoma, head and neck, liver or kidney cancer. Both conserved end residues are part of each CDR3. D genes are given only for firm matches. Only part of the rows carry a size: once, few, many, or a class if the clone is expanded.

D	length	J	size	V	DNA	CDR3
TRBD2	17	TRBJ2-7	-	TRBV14	TGTGCCAGCAGCCCCTCTCGGCTAGCGGGATACCGCTACGAGCAGTACTTC	CASSPSRLAGYRYEQYF
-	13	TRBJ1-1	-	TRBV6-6	TGTGCCAGCTTCCTTGTGGGGAACACTGAAGCTTTCTTT	CASFLVGNTEAFF
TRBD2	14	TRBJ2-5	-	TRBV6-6	TGTGCCAGCAGTTACTCGGGACTAGTGGAGACCCAGTACTTC	CASSYSGLVETQYF
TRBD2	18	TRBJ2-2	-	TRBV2	TGTGCCAGCAGTACCTCCAGGACTAGCGGGCTTAACACCGGGGAGCTGTTTTTT	CASSTSRTSGLNTGELFF
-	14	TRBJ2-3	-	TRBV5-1	TGCGCCAGCAGCTTGGGTAGGGGCGCAGATACGCAGTATTTT	CASSLGRGADTQYF
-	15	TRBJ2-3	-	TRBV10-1	TGCGCCAGCAGTGAGAGCGGCAGACCCACAGATACGCAGTATTTT	CASSESGRPTDTQYF
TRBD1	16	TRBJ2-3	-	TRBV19	TGTGCCAGTAGTAGAACAGGACAGGGGTACACAGATACGCAGTATTTT	CASSRTGQGYTDTQYF
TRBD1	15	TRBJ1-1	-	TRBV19	TGTGCCAGTAGTGGAAGACAGGGGTCGGGCACTGAAGCTTTCTTT	CASSGRQGSGTEAFF
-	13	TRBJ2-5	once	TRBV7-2	TGTGCCAGCTCGCGGGGAAACCAAGAGACCCAGTACTTC	CASSRGNQETQYF
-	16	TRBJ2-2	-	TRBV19	TGTGCCAGTAGTATAGGGAGGATCGCGAACACCGGGGAGCTGTTTTTT	CASSIGRIANTGELFF
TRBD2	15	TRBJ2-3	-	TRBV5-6	TGTGCCAGCAGCTTGGTTCCGGGAGGGGCAGATACGCAGTATTTT	CASSLVPGGADTQYF
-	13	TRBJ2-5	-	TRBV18	TGTGCCAGCTCACCTAACAGGCAAGAGACCCAGTACTTC	CASSPNRQETQYF
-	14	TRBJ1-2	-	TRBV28	TGTGCCAGCAGTTTACACGGGGGCTACTATGGCTACACCTTC	CASSLHGGYYGYTF
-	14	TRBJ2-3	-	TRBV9	TGTGCCAGCAGCGTAGATTTTAGCACAGATACGCAGTATTTT	CASSVDFSTDTQYF
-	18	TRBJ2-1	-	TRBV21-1	TGTGCCAGCAGCAAGTCAACCGGGACTAGCGGAATCGACAATGAGCAGTTCTTC	CASSKSTGTSGIDNEQFF
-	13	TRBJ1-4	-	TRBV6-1	TGTGCCAGCCGCAATACCGTTAATGAAAAACTGTTTTTT	CASRNTVNEKLFF
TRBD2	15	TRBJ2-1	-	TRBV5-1	TGCGCCAGCAGCGGCGGGAGGACCTCCTACAATGAGCAGTTCTTC	CASSGGRTSYNEQFF
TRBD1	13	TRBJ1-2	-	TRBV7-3	TGTGCCAGCAGCTCAACAGGGGGCTATGGCTACACCTTC	CASSSTGGYGYTF
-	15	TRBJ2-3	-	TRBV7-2	TGTGCCAGCAGCTTAGGTAACCCTAGCACAGATACGCAGTATTTT	CASSLGNPSTDTQYF
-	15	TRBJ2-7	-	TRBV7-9	TGTGCCAGCAGCTTCCGAGGGGCCTCCTCTGGCGAGCAGTACTTC	CASSFRGASSGEQYF
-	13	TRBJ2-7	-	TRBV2	TGTGCCAGCCAACGGGACACCTCCTACGAGCAGTACTTC	CASQRDTSYEQYF
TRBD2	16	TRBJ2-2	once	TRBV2	TGTGCCAGCAGTCGGACTAGCGGGCAGAACACCGGGGAGCTGTTTTTT	CASSRTSGQNTGELFF
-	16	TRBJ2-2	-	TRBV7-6	TGTGCCAGCAGCTTAAGGGAGGGGGGAAACACCGGGGAGCTGTTTTTT	CASSLREGGNTGELFF
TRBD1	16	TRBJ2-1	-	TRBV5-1	TGCGCCAGCAGCTTGGGGACAGGATCGATGGGCAATGGGCAGTTCTTC	CASSLGTGSMGNGQFF
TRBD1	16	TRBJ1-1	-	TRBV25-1	TGTGCCAGCAGGGCGTCCTTGGGACAGGGGGACACTGAAGCTTTCTTT	CASRASLGQGDTEAFF
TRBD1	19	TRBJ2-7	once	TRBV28	TGTGCCAGCAGCGAGAGGACAGGGTACGGAAGGGGTCTGGCCTACGAGCAGTACTTC	CASSERTGYGRGLAYEQYF
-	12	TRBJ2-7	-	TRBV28	TGTGCCAGCAGTCGGATCGGTTACGAGCAGTACTTC	CASSRIGYEQYF
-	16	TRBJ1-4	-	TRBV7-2	TGTGCCAGCAGCCCACAAAGTGGTTCAACTAATGAAAAACTGTTTTTT	CASSPQSGSTNEKLFF
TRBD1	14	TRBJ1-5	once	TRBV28	TGTGCCAGCAGTTTACCCGGGACAGCCCAGCCCCAGCATTTT	CASSLPGTAQPQHF
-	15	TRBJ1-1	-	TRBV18	TGTGCCAGCTCACCACGGGGAATCCGGGACACTGAAGCTTTCTTT	CASSPRGIRDTEAFF
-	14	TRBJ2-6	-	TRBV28	TGTGCCAGCAGCGTAAGCTCTGGGGCCAACGTCCTGACTTTC	CASSVSSGANVLTF
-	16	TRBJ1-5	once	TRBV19	TGTGCCAGTAGTATAGCTGGGGTTCTCGGCAATCAGCCCCAGCATTTT	CASSIAGVLGNQPQHF
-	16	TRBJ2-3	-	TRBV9	TGTGCCAGCAGCGTACGAGGGGTCCGTAGCACAGATACGCAGTATTTT	CASSVRGVRSTDTQYF
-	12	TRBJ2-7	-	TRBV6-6	TGTGCCAGCAGTGACATAGCCTACGAGCAGTACTTC	CASSDIAYEQYF
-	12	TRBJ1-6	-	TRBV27	TGTGCCAGCAGTTCGGTTGGTTCACCCCTCCACTTT	CASSSVGSPLHF
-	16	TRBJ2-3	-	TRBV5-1	TGCGCCAGCAGCTTGGGATCGGGGGTGGACACAGATACGCAGTATTTT	CASSLGSGVDTDTQYF
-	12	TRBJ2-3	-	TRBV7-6	TGTGCCAGCAGCTCGAGCGGAGAAACGCAGTATTTT	CASSSSGETQYF
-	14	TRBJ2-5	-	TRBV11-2	TGTGCCAGCAGCCGCGCGGGTATCCAAGAGACCCAGTACTTC	CASSRAGIQETQYF
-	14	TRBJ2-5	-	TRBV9	TGTGCCAGCAGCAGAACGGGCAGCCAAGAGACCCAGTACTTC	CASSRTGSQETQYF
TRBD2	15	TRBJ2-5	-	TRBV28	TGTGCCAGCAGTTTATCGATAGCGGGAGCCAAGACCCAGTACTTC	CASSLSIAGAKTQYF
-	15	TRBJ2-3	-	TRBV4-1	TGCGCCAGCAGCCCAATACAGGGATCCACAGATACGCAGTATTTT	CASSPIQGSTDTQYF
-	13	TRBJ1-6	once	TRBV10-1	TGCGCCAGCAGTGAGCGGTTGACGGGGCCCCTCCACTTT	CASSERLTGPLHF
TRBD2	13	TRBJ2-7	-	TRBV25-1	TGTGCCACGGGGCTAGCGGGAACTTACGAGCAGTACTTC	CATGLAGTYEQYF
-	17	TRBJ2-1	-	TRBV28	TGTGCCAGCAGTTCTCAGTTAGGACACGACTCCTACAATGAGCAGTTCTTC	CASSSQLGHDSYNEQFF